The TCR beta chain described here comes from a study of blood T cell repertoires in COVID-19. About the study: Sites in the United States, Italy and Spain provided acute and convalescent COVID-19 samples. T cells, B-cell-depleted T cells, or PBMCs supplied cDNA or gDNA.

Germline assignment: CDR1 LNHDA and CDR2 SQIVND (reference sequence). V lost 3 bases to trimming and J lost 9 bases, with 21 bases between them. The CDR3 has 17 amino acids. Enrollment of patients from Seattle took place during active infection, with longitudinal follow-up. This clone was recorded once. In the study's own analysis: Amplifying reference gene primers gave estimates of nucleated cell counts. The data were produced by immunoSEQ multiplex PCR, yet TCRdb's version contains in-frame clones alone and is incomplete. The V and J calls and clone size come from that table; D and trimming were worked out from the DNA. Of 95,000 to 150,000 clones listed, around 87% were seen once; the top ten hold approximately 3.9%.

The sequence was collected from a woman in her sixties with COVID-19, enrolled during active disease. Sequencing was done on a sample of peripheral blood. V gene TRBV19 combines with J gene TRBJ1-6; a possible D gene is TRBD1 (6 bases). CDR3 residues: CASSIQGTTGLSSPLHF. CDR3 bases: TGTGCCAGTAGTATTCAGGGGACAACCGGCCTCTCTTCACCCCTCCACTTT.